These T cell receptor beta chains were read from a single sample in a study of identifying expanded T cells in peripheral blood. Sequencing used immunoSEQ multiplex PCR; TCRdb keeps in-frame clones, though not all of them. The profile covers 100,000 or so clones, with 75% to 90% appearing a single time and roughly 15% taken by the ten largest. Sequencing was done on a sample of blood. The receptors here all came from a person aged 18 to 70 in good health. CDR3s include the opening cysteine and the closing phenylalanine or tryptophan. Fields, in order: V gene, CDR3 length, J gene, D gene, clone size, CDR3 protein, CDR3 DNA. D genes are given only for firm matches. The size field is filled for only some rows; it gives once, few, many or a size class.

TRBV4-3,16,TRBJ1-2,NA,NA,CASSQDLNRRNYGYTF,TGCGCCAGCAGCCAAGATCTTAACAGGCGCAACTATGGCTACACCTTC
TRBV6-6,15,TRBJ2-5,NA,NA,CASRGDSRGRETQYF,TGTGCCAGCAGGGGAGATAGCAGGGGTAGGGAGACCCAGTACTTC
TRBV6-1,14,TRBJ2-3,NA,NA,CASREIGTTDTQYF,TGTGCCAGCAGGGAAATCGGGACCACAGATACGCAGTATTTT
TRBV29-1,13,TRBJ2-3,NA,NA,CSVTQDHGNTQYF,TGCAGCGTCACTCAGGACCATGGAAATACGCAGTATTTT
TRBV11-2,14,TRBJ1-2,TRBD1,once,CASSSRQGNRGYTF,TGTGCCAGCAGCTCAAGACAGGGTAATCGTGGCTACACCTTC
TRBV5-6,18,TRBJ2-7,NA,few,CASSFSEIPVPLPYEQYF,TGTGCCAGCAGCTTCTCCGAGATTCCAGTACCATTACCCTACGAGCAGTACTTC
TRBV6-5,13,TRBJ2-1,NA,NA,CASSYLGSGEQFF,TGTGCCAGCAGTTACTTAGGTTCTGGTGAGCAGTTCTTC
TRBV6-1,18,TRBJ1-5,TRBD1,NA,CASSETPTGGADGQPQHF,TGTGCCAGCAGTGAGACACCGACAGGGGGCGCGGATGGTCAGCCCCAGCATTTT
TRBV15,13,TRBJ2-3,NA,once,CATSHLSTDTQYF,TGTGCCACCAGCCACCTTAGCACAGATACGCAATATTTT
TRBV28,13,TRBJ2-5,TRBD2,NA,CASTLAGQETQYF,TGTGCCAGCACACTAGCGGGGCAAGAGACCCAGTACTTC
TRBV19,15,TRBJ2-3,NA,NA,CASSIETLSTDTQYF,TGTGCCAGTAGTATAGAGACCCTAAGCACAGATACGCAGTATTTT
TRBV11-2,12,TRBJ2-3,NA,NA,CASSQGPPIHWF,TGTGCCAGCAGCCAGGGGCCACCCATCCACTGGTTT
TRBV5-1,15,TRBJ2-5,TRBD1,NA,CASSSWTGGPETQYF,TGCGCCAGCAGCTCGTGGACAGGGGGCCCCGAGACCCAGTACTTC
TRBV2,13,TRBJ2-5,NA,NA,CASSDFPGETQYF,TGTGCCAGCAGTGATTTCCCCGGGGAGACCCAGTACTTC
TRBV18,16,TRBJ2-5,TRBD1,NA,CASSPGQGIGQETQYF,TGTGCCAGCTCACCGGGACAGGGAATAGGTCAAGAGACCCAGTACTTC
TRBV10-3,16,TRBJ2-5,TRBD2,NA,CAIKARGGGAEETQYF,TGTGCCATCAAGGCTCGGGGCGGGGGGGCCGAAGAGACCCAGTACTTC
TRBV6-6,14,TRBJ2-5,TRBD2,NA,CASSYGAGTGGQYF,TGTGCCAGCAGTTACGGAGCGGGGACCGGAGGCCAGTACTTC
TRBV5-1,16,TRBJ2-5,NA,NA,CASSLEYRQQKETQYF,TGCGCCAGCAGCTTGGAATATCGGCAACAAAAAGAGACCCAGTACTTC
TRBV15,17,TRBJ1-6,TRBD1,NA,CATSRDRPTGTNSPLHF,TGTGCCACCAGCAGAGATCGCCCGACAGGGACAAATTCACCCCTCCACTTT
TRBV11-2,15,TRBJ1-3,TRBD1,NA,CASSPMQGAGNTIYF,TGTGCCAGCAGCCCCATGCAGGGGGCTGGAAACACCATATATTTT
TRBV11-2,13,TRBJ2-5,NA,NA,CASSSQYQETQYF,TGTGCCAGCAGCTCCCAGTACCAAGAGACCCAGTACTTC
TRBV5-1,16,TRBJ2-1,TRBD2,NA,CASSLSGLAVYNEQFF,TGCGCCAGCAGCTTGTCCGGACTAGCGGTATACAATGAGCAGTTCTTC
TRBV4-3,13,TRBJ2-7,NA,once,CASSQDGSYEQYF,TGCGCCAGCAGCCAAGACGGCTCCTACGAGCAGTACTTC
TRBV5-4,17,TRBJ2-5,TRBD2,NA,CASNIARAGGNQETQYF,TGTGCCAGCAATATAGCTCGGGCGGGGGGGAACCAAGAGACCCAGTACTTC
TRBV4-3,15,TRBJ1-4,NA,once,CASSQAGRDNEKLFF,TGCGCCAGCAGCCAAGCCGGGAGAGACAATGAAAAACTGTTTTTT
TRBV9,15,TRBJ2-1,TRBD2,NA,CASSVSSGGSIEQFF,TGTGCCAGCAGCGTATCAAGCGGGGGTTCTATTGAGCAGTTCTTC
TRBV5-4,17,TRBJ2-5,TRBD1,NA,CASSLGPGQGAGETQYF,TGTGCCAGCAGCTTGGGGCCGGGACAGGGGGCGGGGGAGACCCAGTACTTC
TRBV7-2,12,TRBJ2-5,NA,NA,CASSSQQETQYF,TGTGCCAGCAGCTCTCAGCAGGAGACCCAGTACTTC
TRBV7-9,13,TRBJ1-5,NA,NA,CASSLDQGQPQHF,TGTGCCAGCAGCTTAGACCAGGGCCAGCCCCAGCATTTT
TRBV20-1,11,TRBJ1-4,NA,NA,CSAHYNEKLFF,TGCAGTGCGCATTATAATGAAAAACTGTTTTTT
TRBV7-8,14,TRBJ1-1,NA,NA,CASSFRHLNTEAFF,TGTGCCAGCAGCTTTAGACACTTGAACACTGAAGCTTTCTTT
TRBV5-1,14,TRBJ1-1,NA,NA,CASSLAALNTEAFF,TGCGCCAGCAGCTTGGCCGCTTTGAACACTGAAGCTTTCTTT
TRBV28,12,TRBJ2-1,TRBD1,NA,CASSQPDRAQFF,TGTGCCAGCAGTCAGCCCGACAGGGCTCAGTTCTTC
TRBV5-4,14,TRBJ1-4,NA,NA,CASSPPYNGEKLFF,TGTGCCAGCAGCCCTCCCTATAATGGCGAAAAACTGTTTTTT
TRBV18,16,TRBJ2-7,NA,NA,CASSPTMGRSSYEQYF,TGTGCCAGCTCACCAACGATGGGCAGGAGCTCCTACGAGCAGTACTTC
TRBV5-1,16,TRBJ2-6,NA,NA,CASRALYSSGANVLTF,TGCGCCAGCAGGGCCCTTTATAGCTCTGGGGCCAACGTCCTGACTTTC
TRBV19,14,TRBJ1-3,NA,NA,CASKQASSGNTIYF,TGTGCCAGTAAACAGGCTTCCTCTGGAAACACCATATATTTT
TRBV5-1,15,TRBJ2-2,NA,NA,CASRATGLNTGELFF,TGCGCCAGCAGAGCTACAGGGCTAAACACCGGGGAGCTGTTTTTT